This TCR beta chain stems from a study of tumor and adjacent non-tumor tissue in lung cancer. As for the study in general: Patients comprised about a dozen adenocarcinoma, a couple of squamous cell carcinoma and 1 small cell lung cancer. Study-level points and caveats: Higher tumor TCR diversity was associated with shorter survival. Tumor tissue had significantly higher TCR diversity than normal lung.

A modified ARM-PCR protocol with three rounds of nested PCR amplified TCRbeta. Via MiXCR, TCRdb re-called the multiplex PCR reads, giving one row per CDR3 protein. The table includes under 80,000 distinct CDR3 sequences, around 80% detected once. Germline CDR1 is SGHRS and CDR2 is YFSETQ. The length of the CDR3 is 16 residues. V lost 3 bases to trimming and J lost 5 bases; unmatched junction nucleotides: 13. This clonotype was observed many times. Its antigen is not identified. The template was RNA from unsorted bulk tissue. Distant lung tissue was collected more than 3 cm away from the tumor edge. This chain uses TRBV5-1 with TRBJ2-7, with TRBD2 matching over 8 bases. This receptor was taken from a man in his fifties or sixties with non-small cell lung cancer. The sequencing sample was made of distant non-tumor lung tissue. CDR3 residues: CASSSGPGLGANEQYF. The DNA of the CDR3 is TGCGCCAGCAGCTCCGGCCCGGGACTAGGGGCCAACGAGCAGTACTTC.